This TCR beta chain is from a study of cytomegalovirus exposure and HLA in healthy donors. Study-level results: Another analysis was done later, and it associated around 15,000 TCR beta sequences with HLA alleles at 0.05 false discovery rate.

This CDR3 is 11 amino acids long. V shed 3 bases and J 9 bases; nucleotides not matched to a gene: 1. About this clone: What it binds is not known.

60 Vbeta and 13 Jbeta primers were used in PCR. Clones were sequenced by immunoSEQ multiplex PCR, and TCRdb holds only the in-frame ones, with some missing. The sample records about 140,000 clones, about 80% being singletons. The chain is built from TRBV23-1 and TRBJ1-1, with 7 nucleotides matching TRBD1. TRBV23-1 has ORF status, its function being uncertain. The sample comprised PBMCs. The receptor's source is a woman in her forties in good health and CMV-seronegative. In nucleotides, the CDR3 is TGCGCCAGCAGTCAGGGACAGAAAGCTTTCTTT. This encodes CASSQGQKAFF.